These T cell receptor beta chains were read from a single sample in a study of OX40 agonist ivuxolimab in advanced cancers. The data were produced by immunoSEQ multiplex PCR, yet TCRdb's version contains in-frame clones alone and is incomplete. The sample lists some 57,000 clones, roughly 86% occurring once. Specimen: CD4+ or CD8+ T cells sorted from blood, collected in a trial of the OX40 agonist ivuxolimab. The receptors were gathered from an adult with an advanced solid tumor such as melanoma, head and neck, liver or kidney cancer. The CDR3 runs from the conserved cysteine through the conserved F or W. Each record gives: CDR3 DNA, CDR3 protein, V gene, clone size, J gene, D gene. The D gene is left open where the match is weak. Part of the rows lack a size; the others show once, few, many or a class for expanded clones.

cdr3_nt: TGTGCCAGCAGCACTGGAGCCTCTGGGGCCAACGTCCTGACTTTC
cdr3_aa: CASSTGASGANVLTF
v_call: TRBV28
clone_size: once
j_call: TRBJ2-6
d_call: -

cdr3_nt: TGTGCCACCAGCAGATCATACCCGCAAGTTCGGCAGTACTTC
cdr3_aa: CATSRSYPQVRQYF
v_call: TRBV15
clone_size: -
j_call: TRBJ2-7
d_call: -

cdr3_nt: TGTGCCAGCAGCTCGCGATCTGGCGTTACTCTAACCGGGGCTGAAGCTTTCTTT
cdr3_aa: CASSSRSGVTLTGAEAFF
v_call: TRBV21-1
clone_size: -
j_call: TRBJ1-1
d_call: -

cdr3_nt: TGTGCCAGCAGTTCTCCCAGCGGCCCGTCCTACGAGCAGTACTTC
cdr3_aa: CASSSPSGPSYEQYF
v_call: TRBV27
clone_size: -
j_call: TRBJ2-7
d_call: -

cdr3_nt: TGTGCCAGCTCAGTTGAGGAACAGTCCTACGAGCAGTACTTC
cdr3_aa: CASSVEEQSYEQYF
v_call: TRBV18
clone_size: -
j_call: TRBJ2-7
d_call: -

cdr3_nt: TGCGCCAGCAGCCAACGACAGGACCGCGGCGGCTACACCTTC
cdr3_aa: CASSQRQDRGGYTF
v_call: TRBV5-1
clone_size: -
j_call: TRBJ1-2
d_call: -

cdr3_nt: TGTGCCAGCAGCGGCGGGACACCCTTTAACTATGGCTACACCTTC
cdr3_aa: CASSGGTPFNYGYTF
v_call: TRBV9
clone_size: -
j_call: TRBJ1-2
d_call: -

cdr3_nt: TGCGCCAGCAGCCTTACCATGCGGGCAGGGGAAGAAGACTATGGCTACACCTTC
cdr3_aa: CASSLTMRAGEEDYGYTF
v_call: TRBV4-3
clone_size: -
j_call: TRBJ1-2
d_call: -

cdr3_nt: TGTGCCAGCAGTTTTTCTTGGACAGACTACGAGCAGTACTTC
cdr3_aa: CASSFSWTDYEQYF
v_call: TRBV27
clone_size: -
j_call: TRBJ2-7
d_call: -

cdr3_nt: TGCGCCAGCAGCCAAGATTGGGGACGAGGGACCCAGTACTTC
cdr3_aa: CASSQDWGRGTQYF
v_call: TRBV4-3
clone_size: -
j_call: TRBJ2-5
d_call: -

cdr3_nt: TGCAGTGTTGCAGGGGTTACGCAGTATTTT
cdr3_aa: CSVAGVTQYF
v_call: TRBV20-1
clone_size: -
j_call: TRBJ2-3
d_call: -

cdr3_nt: TGTGCCAGCAGCGTAGGACAGATAAGAACTGGGGCCAACGTCCTGACTTTC
cdr3_aa: CASSVGQIRTGANVLTF
v_call: TRBV9
clone_size: -
j_call: TRBJ2-6
d_call: -

cdr3_nt: TGTGCCAGCAGCTCCAGGGTGGTGGAAGAGACCCAGTACTTC
cdr3_aa: CASSSRVVEETQYF
v_call: TRBV7-9
clone_size: few
j_call: TRBJ2-5
d_call: -

cdr3_nt: TGTGCCAGCAGTTTATCAGAAGGGGGCTGGGAGAACACCGGGGAGCTGTTTTTT
cdr3_aa: CASSLSEGGWENTGELFF
v_call: TRBV28
clone_size: -
j_call: TRBJ2-2
d_call: TRBD1

cdr3_nt: TGCAGCATCCAGAGGGGGGGGGAGACCCAGTACTTC
cdr3_aa: CSIQRGGETQYF
v_call: TRBV29-1
clone_size: few
j_call: TRBJ2-5
d_call: -

cdr3_nt: TGTGCCAGCAGTTTATTTAAACAGACGAACACTGAAGCTTTCTTT
cdr3_aa: CASSLFKQTNTEAFF
v_call: TRBV28
clone_size: -
j_call: TRBJ1-1
d_call: -

cdr3_nt: TGTGCCAGTAGTATAGGACCAGCGGGAGCGGGGGAGCAGTACTTC
cdr3_aa: CASSIGPAGAGEQYF
v_call: TRBV19
clone_size: -
j_call: TRBJ2-7
d_call: TRBD2

cdr3_nt: TGTGCCAGCAGTTACTCTTACAGAAGCAATCAGCCCCAGCATTTT
cdr3_aa: CASSYSYRSNQPQHF
v_call: TRBV6-5
clone_size: once
j_call: TRBJ1-5
d_call: -

cdr3_nt: TGTGCCAGCAGTCGGGCCGAGACAGCTCCCGAGCAGTACTTC
cdr3_aa: CASSRAETAPEQYF
v_call: TRBV28
clone_size: once
j_call: TRBJ2-7
d_call: -

cdr3_nt: TGTGCCAGCAGTTTTAACCCGGTACTAGCCAAAAACATTCAGTACTTC
cdr3_aa: CASSFNPVLAKNIQYF
v_call: TRBV7-4
clone_size: -
j_call: TRBJ2-4
d_call: -

cdr3_nt: TGTGCCAGCAGCTTAGAAAGTTCCTTGCTCTATGGCTACACCTTC
cdr3_aa: CASSLESSLLYGYTF
v_call: TRBV11-2
clone_size: -
j_call: TRBJ1-2
d_call: -

cdr3_nt: TGTGCCAGCAGCCCGGGACCGTTGGGGGCCCAGCATTTT
cdr3_aa: CASSPGPLGAQHF
v_call: TRBV9
clone_size: -
j_call: TRBJ1-5
d_call: -

cdr3_nt: TGCGCCAGCAGCCGGGACAAGGGCCCCAATGAGCAGTTCTTC
cdr3_aa: CASSRDKGPNEQFF
v_call: TRBV4-3
clone_size: -
j_call: TRBJ2-1
d_call: -

cdr3_nt: TGTGCCAGCAGTGAAAACAGGCGAGTCAATCAGCCCCAGCATTTT
cdr3_aa: CASSENRRVNQPQHF
v_call: TRBV2
clone_size: once
j_call: TRBJ1-5
d_call: -

cdr3_nt: TGTGCCAGCAGTTACTCTGCCGTAAGCTCCTACGAGCAGTACTTC
cdr3_aa: CASSYSAVSSYEQYF
v_call: TRBV6-6
clone_size: -
j_call: TRBJ2-7
d_call: -

cdr3_nt: TGTGCCACCAGCAGAGACCCGACAGCCGTAAAAAACATTCAGTACTTC
cdr3_aa: CATSRDPTAVKNIQYF
v_call: TRBV15
clone_size: -
j_call: TRBJ2-4
d_call: -

cdr3_nt: TGTGCCAGCAGTTTGGGGGTTTTTGAAAATACGCAGTATTTT
cdr3_aa: CASSLGVFENTQYF
v_call: TRBV27
clone_size: -
j_call: TRBJ2-3
d_call: -

cdr3_nt: TGTGCCAGCAGTTTATACCCTGCTGAAGCTTTCTTT
cdr3_aa: CASSLYPAEAFF
v_call: TRBV28
clone_size: -
j_call: TRBJ1-1
d_call: -

cdr3_nt: TGTGCCAGCAGCCGAGTTCGTGGAAGCACAGATACGCAGTATTTT
cdr3_aa: CASSRVRGSTDTQYF
v_call: TRBV14
clone_size: -
j_call: TRBJ2-3
d_call: -

cdr3_nt: TGTGCCAGCAGCCGGATCCCGGGTAGGGTAGGGGCCTGTGGAAACACCATATATTTT
cdr3_aa: CASSRIPGRVGACGNTIYF
v_call: TRBV21-1
clone_size: -
j_call: TRBJ1-3
d_call: -

cdr3_nt: TGCGCCAGCAGCTTGGCCAGAACCGACCGGGGCTACACCTTC
cdr3_aa: CASSLARTDRGYTF
v_call: TRBV5-1
clone_size: -
j_call: TRBJ1-2
d_call: -

cdr3_nt: TGTGCCAGCAGTTGGGTTCTGGGCGGCTACACCTTC
cdr3_aa: CASSWVLGGYTF
v_call: TRBV2
clone_size: -
j_call: TRBJ1-2
d_call: -

cdr3_nt: TGTGCCAGCGGAACATTGAACACTGAAGCTTTCTTT
cdr3_aa: CASGTLNTEAFF
v_call: TRBV27
clone_size: few
j_call: TRBJ1-1
d_call: -

cdr3_nt: TGTGCCAGCAGGGGGCAGGCAAGCTCCTACGAGCAGTACTTC
cdr3_aa: CASRGQASSYEQYF
v_call: TRBV28
clone_size: -
j_call: TRBJ2-7
d_call: -

cdr3_nt: TGTGCCAGCAGCTTAACGAGGACAGGGTTATACCCCCAGCATTTT
cdr3_aa: CASSLTRTGLYPQHF
v_call: TRBV7-8
clone_size: once
j_call: TRBJ1-5
d_call: TRBD1

cdr3_nt: TGCGCCAGCAGCCTGGAGCGGGGTAATATCAATGAGCAGTTCTTC
cdr3_aa: CASSLERGNINEQFF
v_call: TRBV4-3
clone_size: -
j_call: TRBJ2-1
d_call: TRBD2

cdr3_nt: TGTGCCAGCAGCTTGGGCAGGGACGCGTGGGCTTTCTTT
cdr3_aa: CASSLGRDAWAFF
v_call: TRBV5-6
clone_size: once
j_call: TRBJ1-1
d_call: -

cdr3_nt: TGTGCCAGCAAGAGGACAGGGGGCGCCTACGAGCAGTACTTC
cdr3_aa: CASKRTGGAYEQYF
v_call: TRBV28
clone_size: -
j_call: TRBJ2-7
d_call: TRBD1

cdr3_nt: TGTGCCAGCAGCCCTGGCCGGACAGGGGGCATGGAGACCCAGTACTTC
cdr3_aa: CASSPGRTGGMETQYF
v_call: TRBV6-6
clone_size: -
j_call: TRBJ2-5
d_call: TRBD1

cdr3_nt: TGCAGCGTCTTCATGAAGGGGGGGTACACCGGGGAGCTGTTTTTT
cdr3_aa: CSVFMKGGYTGELFF
v_call: TRBV29-1
clone_size: once
j_call: TRBJ2-2
d_call: -

cdr3_nt: TGTGCCATCAGTGAGGGGGACACAGATACGCAGTATTTT
cdr3_aa: CAISEGDTDTQYF
v_call: TRBV10-3
clone_size: -
j_call: TRBJ2-3
d_call: -

cdr3_nt: TGCAGCGCTAAGTCCCGGGACAGCGAAAAACTGTTTTTT
cdr3_aa: CSAKSRDSEKLFF
v_call: TRBV29-1
clone_size: -
j_call: TRBJ1-4
d_call: TRBD1

cdr3_nt: TGTGCCAGCAGTTACGCCGGGGGCACTGAAGCTTTCTTT
cdr3_aa: CASSYAGGTEAFF
v_call: TRBV6-5
clone_size: -
j_call: TRBJ1-1
d_call: -

cdr3_nt: TGCGCCAGCAGCCAAGAGGGGGCTGGGGTTTCAGATACGCAGTATTTT
cdr3_aa: CASSQEGAGVSDTQYF
v_call: TRBV4-1
clone_size: -
j_call: TRBJ2-3
d_call: -

cdr3_nt: TGTGCCAGCAGCGTAGCTGGCTTTGTGGATGAGCAGTTCTTC
cdr3_aa: CASSVAGFVDEQFF
v_call: TRBV9
clone_size: -
j_call: TRBJ2-1
d_call: -

cdr3_nt: TGTGCCAGCAGTTTGGGAGGTCTAGCGGGAGGTACAGATACGCAGTATTTT
cdr3_aa: CASSLGGLAGGTDTQYF
v_call: TRBV28
clone_size: -
j_call: TRBJ2-3
d_call: TRBD2

cdr3_nt: TGCGCCAGCAGCTTTTCGGGAGGTACACGGGAGACCCAGTACTTC
cdr3_aa: CASSFSGGTRETQYF
v_call: TRBV5-1
clone_size: once
j_call: TRBJ2-5
d_call: TRBD2

cdr3_nt: TGTGCCAGCAGCCAGACACATACCGGGGAGCTGTTTTTT
cdr3_aa: CASSQTHTGELFF
v_call: TRBV14
clone_size: once
j_call: TRBJ2-2
d_call: -

cdr3_nt: TGTGCCAGCAGTTTAAGACTAGCGGGGTTAAAAGAGACCCAGTACTTC
cdr3_aa: CASSLRLAGLKETQYF
v_call: TRBV28
clone_size: -
j_call: TRBJ2-5
d_call: TRBD2

cdr3_nt: TGCGCCAGCAGTGAGGGACAGGGTGGCGGGGAAGTAATCACCGGGGAGCTGTTTTTT
cdr3_aa: CASSEGQGGGEVITGELFF
v_call: TRBV10-1
clone_size: -
j_call: TRBJ2-2
d_call: TRBD1

cdr3_nt: TGTGCCAGTAGTGGGGAGACCTACCGGAGGGGGGAAGAGACCCAGTACTTC
cdr3_aa: CASSGETYRRGEETQYF
v_call: TRBV19
clone_size: -
j_call: TRBJ2-5
d_call: -

cdr3_nt: TGTGCCAGCAGTGGCCCGAGGAGGCTAGCGGGAGTCACCGGGGAGCTGTTTTTT
cdr3_aa: CASSGPRRLAGVTGELFF
v_call: TRBV2
clone_size: -
j_call: TRBJ2-2
d_call: TRBD2

cdr3_nt: TGTGCCAGCAGTTTACCACCGGACAGGGGCGGGAACACCATATATTTT
cdr3_aa: CASSLPPDRGGNTIYF
v_call: TRBV28
clone_size: -
j_call: TRBJ1-3
d_call: TRBD1

cdr3_nt: TGTGCCAGTAGTCCGACGGTCCTCTCTGGAAACACCATATATTTT
cdr3_aa: CASSPTVLSGNTIYF
v_call: TRBV19
clone_size: -
j_call: TRBJ1-3
d_call: -